This paragraph covers one T cell receptor beta chain sequence. The clone's antigen remains unknown. Base qualities were left out, and no much larger clone turns up one base away. Receptor amplification or capture employed the immunoSEQ multiplex PCR assay. For the multiplex PCR, a mixture combining 60 forward primers for TCR Vbeta segments and 13 reverse primers for TCR Jbeta segments was used. Amplification of the CDR3 region of rearranged TCR beta genes was performed with a multiplex PCR assay on genomic DNA. On the Illumina HiSeq System, the amplified TCR beta libraries were sequenced as 87-base-pair reads. Per the source publication's procedure: Across the 640 or so repertoires, a later analysis counted around 80 million unique TCR beta chains, 9.5 million to 12 million of which were shared by at least two donors. Raw reads were error-corrected and collapsed into unique sequences with a nearest-neighbor algorithm that merged closely related sequences to remove PCR and sequencing errors. CDR3 sequences were aligned to IMGT reference sequences to assign V, D and J gene segments. For a sequence to be retained, at least a six-nucleotide match to both a V gene segment and a J gene segment was required. Rearrangements were called productive when the CDR3 lacked stop codons and stayed in frame with V and J; all others were non-productive. CDR3 was defined according to IMGT convention as the region running from the second conserved V-encoded cysteine to the conserved J-encoded phenylalanine. In an earlier analysis of approximately 500 of the donors, sequences lacking an unambiguous match to a single V gene segment were excluded. In an earlier analysis of several hundred of the donors, V segments were called functional above 56.7% productive rearrangements and were called segregating when the between-donor standard deviation exceeded 5%. To diagnose cytomegalovirus status from the catalog of TCR beta chain sequences, a statistical classification framework was built. V and J gene assignment, in a later analysis, came from comparing TCR nucleotide sequences with IMGT/GENE-DB human TR gene sequences. Using the TCRdist pipeline, a later analysis assigned CDR3 sequences along with most-parsimonious VDJ recombination scenarios. In a later analysis, each TCR beta chain was defined by its CDR3 amino acid sequence together with its V-gene family, and reads lacking a unique V-gene family were excluded. To address suspected cross-contamination and a sequencing artifact, a later analysis removed around 590 highly shared, low-generation-probability nucleotide sequences. In a later analysis, a clonal expansion index for each public chain was calculated from normalized within-repertoire ranks of inferred template counts. Generation probabilities in a later analysis came from a VDJ recombination model fitted to out-of-frame rearrangements, and those results were checked against IGoR. A later analysis scored TCR-TCR, TCR-HLA and TCR-CMV co-occurrence with hypergeometric tests, applying a repertoire-size bias correction to TCR pairs. A later analysis estimated false discovery rates by permuting HLA or CMV assignments 20 times. In a later analysis, co-occurring TCRs were grouped with DBSCAN, and TCRdist sequence similarity was added when clustering was performed within HLA-allele-positive subsets. Repertoires with fewer than 30,000 or more than 120,000 public chains were left out of co-occurrence clustering, as were five repertoires with anomalous nucleotide sharing. The table was pulled from immuneACCESS by TCRdb, which kept in-frame rearrangements only. Such tables lose some clones; where checked, under half of the loss comes from unresolved V genes, and the rest has no known cause. The DNA gave D and trimming, while V, J and clone size come from that table. Across this sample there are some 85,000 clones, with 76% seen only once. 1.2% to 1.5% of the sample comes from the top ten.

The data were obtained in a study of cytomegalovirus exposure and HLA in healthy donors (dated by TCRdb to 2016 to 2017). A note on the overall study: An earlier analysis of several hundred of the donors reported approximately 270 Gb of sequence data and around 110 million unique TCR beta sequences from about 179 million T cells. On average, roughly 240,000 unique TCR beta nucleotide sequences were sequenced per donor among 300 to 500 genotyped donors of the cohort, with roughly 18% of those sequences being non-productive. The later analysis used no new phenotypic data to find candidate immune exposures, relying instead on TCR beta sequences and their occurrence across donors. A later genetic analysis used genome-wide SNP genotypes for about 60% of the roughly 700 donors, treating that subset as a discovery cohort. Every repertoire in the discovery cohort had been generated on one and the same sequencing platform. The study aimed to test whether cataloging public T cell receptors could reveal signatures of past pathogen exposure. Several DR-DQ haplotypes were handled as single units for association and clustering because linkage in the cohort was strong. The number of donors typed differed by locus, with 629-630 for A, B, C, DRB1 and DQB1, roughly 550 for DQA1, 606 for DPA1, and approximately 470 for DPB1. Among the approximately 430 genotyped donors, approximately 77% belonged to the genetic ancestry cluster associated with self-reported Caucasian donors. About 300 gigabases of sequencing data and tens of millions of unique TCR sequences were included in an early release covering around 650 HLA-typed donors. To study patterns of TCR occurrence, a later analysis re-analyzed previously published TCR beta repertoires from 700 or so donors and added high-resolution HLA genotyping. The study used immunosequencing to profile the T cell repertoires of several hundred subjects and linked those repertoires to cytomegalovirus serostatus. To predict cytomegalovirus infection status, the study brought together high-throughput TCR immunosequencing, statistical association of individual TCRs with disease status, and machine learning. Both class I and class II loci were covered by HLA typing, at four-digit resolution. To decide whether each TCR beta V gene segment behaved as functional or pseudogenic, an earlier analysis of fewer than 750 of the donors relied on high-throughput TCR beta sequencing. Besides the first cohort of 666 subjects, a separate validation cohort made up of 95 to 150 different subjects was used. Donor age, sex, ethnicity and CMV serostatus were compiled together with the repertoire data.

General study outcomes and caveats: An association between a missense DCLRE1C variant and V-gene and J-gene trimming of TCR beta chains was found in a later genetic analysis and replicated in an independent cohort. Over 15 rarely observed V segments, including chromosome 9 orphons, were excluded from the earlier analysis of several hundred of the donors because counts were too low. When HLA alleles, especially DR and DQ, strongly co-occurred, TCR associations were difficult to assign to individual alleles. Broadly in line with IMGT annotations, most TCR beta V segments showed up in productive rearrangements about 87% or about 30% of the time in an earlier analysis of approximately 600 of the donors. At a false discovery rate of 0.05, a later analysis linked approximately 18,000 TCR beta sequences to specific HLA alleles. The study gave a list of about 170 TCR beta chains associated with cytomegalovirus. The presence/absence analyses assumed that sequencing depth was roughly uniform across donors, and that assumption may not be true. The classifier was reported to diagnose cytomegalovirus status with high specificity and sensitivity in both the original cohort and the validation cohort. A further reported finding was that TCR beta sequences accurately predicted the HLA-A and HLA-B alleles for most subjects in the first cohort. A group of highly shared sequence variants was considered likely to be a technical artifact of the sequencing pipeline. The authors suggested that the approach could potentially be generalized to other disease states and immunological phenotypes. In a later analysis, several top co-occurrence clusters were reported to appear linked to parvovirus B19, influenza, CMV and Epstein-Barr virus. A later analysis found that HLA-associated TCR beta chains were more clonally expanded and had lower generation probabilities than equally common non-associated chains. In a later analysis, the rate of TCR association differed among HLA loci, with DRB1 alleles having the most associated TCRs and HLA-C alleles having the fewest. Correlated functional status among segregating V segments might be attributable to linkage disequilibrium, but an unknown experimental factor could not be ruled out. The 87-base-pair reads could not distinguish some IMGT-functional V segments, including TRBV6-2 and TRBV6-3, so those segments were excluded. The only immune exposure information available for the cohort was CMV serostatus. A later analysis found that most CMV-associated TCR beta chains appeared HLA-restricted, with HLA associations seemingly driven largely by CMV exposure. A few of the identified cytomegalovirus-associated TCR beta chains were confirmed in vitro to be specific for cytomegalovirus antigens. Most TCR sequences were observed very rarely across donors, whereas some public TCRs were present in many individuals. According to a later genetic analysis, donors in an Asian-associated ancestry cluster had fewer N-insertions in productive TCRs than the approximately 630-donor mean. HLA typing was unavailable for some donors at each locus, so association tests used only the typed subset. In this cohort, only TCR beta chains were sequenced, and detectable features were limited by the absence of alpha or paired-chain data.

The cohort consisted of approximately 670 healthy bone marrow donors. At the time of sampling, every cohort member was nominally healthy, though immune exposures that went unrecorded were likely present. The donor tested CMV seronegative, placing the donor among the 350 or so seronegative members of the cohort. A peripheral blood sample was provided by each donor, and peripheral blood mononuclear cells were used for TCR beta sequencing. The Qiagen DNeasy Blood Extraction Kit was used to extract genomic DNA from the blood cell samples. Relative to germline, V is 3 bases shorter and J is 7 bases shorter, with 9 bases between their ends. CDR1 and CDR2, looked up from the germline V gene, are MGHDK and SYGVNS. From the cysteine up to the phenylalanine, the CDR3 has a length of 13 residues. Left in the record is the CDR3 DNA by itself, 39 bases read in frame from the first base.

The chain is assembled from TRBV25-1 and TRBJ2-2, and the D gene may be TRBD2, 5 bases matching. Material: PBMCs. The source of this sequence is a male donor in good health and CMV-seronegative. The CDR3 region reads CASSESGIGELFF. In nucleotide form, the sequence is TGTGCCAGCAGTGAGTCCGGGATCGGGGAGCTGTTTTTT.